This T cell receptor beta chain was profiled in a study of T cells in Graves' hyperthyroidism and ophthalmopathy. This clonotype was picked up one time. The investigators amplified TCR beta CDR3 regions from RNA transcripts. An initial round of RT-PCR targeting the TCR CDR3 relied on the HTBI primer set. TCRdb re-analysed the multiplex PCR reads in MiXCR, keeping a single row per CDR3 protein. Among 450,000 to 650,000 distinct CDR3 sequences, about 14% were seen once, and the ten largest hold roughly 7.1%. The V gene's germline CDR1 is LNHDA and CDR2 SQIVND (reference sequence). V was pared by 9 bases and J by 10 bases, with 16 bases between. This CDR3 spans 13 amino acids.

This chain joins TRBV19 and TRBJ1-6; D remains ambiguous. This TCR derives from a woman younger than 30 with Graves' ophthalmopathy. The source material was blood. CDR3 protein: CASTSRTYSPLHF. CDR3 DNA: TGTGCCAGCACGAGTAGGACCTACTCACCCCTCCACTTT.